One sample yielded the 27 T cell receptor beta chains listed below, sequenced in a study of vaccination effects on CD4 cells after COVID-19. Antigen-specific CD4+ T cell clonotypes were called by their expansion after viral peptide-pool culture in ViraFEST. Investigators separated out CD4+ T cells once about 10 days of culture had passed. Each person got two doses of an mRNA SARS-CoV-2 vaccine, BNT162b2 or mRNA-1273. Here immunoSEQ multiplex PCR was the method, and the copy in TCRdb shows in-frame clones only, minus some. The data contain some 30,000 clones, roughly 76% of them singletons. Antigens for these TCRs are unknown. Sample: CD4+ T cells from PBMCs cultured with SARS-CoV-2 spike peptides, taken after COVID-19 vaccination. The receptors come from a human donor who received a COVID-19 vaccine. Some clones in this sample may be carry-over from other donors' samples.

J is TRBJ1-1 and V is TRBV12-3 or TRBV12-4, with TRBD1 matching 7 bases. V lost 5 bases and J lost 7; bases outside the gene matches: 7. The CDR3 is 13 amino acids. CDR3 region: CASSRGQGVEAFF. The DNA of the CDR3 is TGTGCCAGCAGTAGAGGTCAGGGGGTTGAAGCTTTCTTT.

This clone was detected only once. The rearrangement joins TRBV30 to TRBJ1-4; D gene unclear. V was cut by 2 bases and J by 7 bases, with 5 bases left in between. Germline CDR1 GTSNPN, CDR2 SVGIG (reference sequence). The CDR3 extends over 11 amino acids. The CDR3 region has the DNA TGTGCCTGGAGTAGGTCTGAAAAACTGTTTTTT. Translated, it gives CAWSRSEKLFF.

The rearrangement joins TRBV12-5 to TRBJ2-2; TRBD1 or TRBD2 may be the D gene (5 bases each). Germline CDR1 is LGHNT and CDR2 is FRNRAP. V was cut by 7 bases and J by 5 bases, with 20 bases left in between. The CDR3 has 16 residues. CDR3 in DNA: TGTGCTAGTGCCAGTTTCCGGGACCAGATGACCGGGGAGCTGTTTTTT. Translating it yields CASASFRDQMTGELFF.

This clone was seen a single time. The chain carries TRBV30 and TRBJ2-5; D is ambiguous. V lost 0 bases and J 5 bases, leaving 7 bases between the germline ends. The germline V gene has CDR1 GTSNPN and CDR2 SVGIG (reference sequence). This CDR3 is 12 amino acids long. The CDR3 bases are TGTGCCTGGAGTGTATCGGGTGAGACCCAGTACTTC. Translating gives CAWSVSGETQYF. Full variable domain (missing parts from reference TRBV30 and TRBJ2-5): SQTIHQWPATLVQPVGSPLSLECTVEGTSNPNLYWYRQAAGRGLQLLFYSVGIGQISSEVPQNLSASRPQDRQFILSSKKLLLSDSGFYLCAWSVSGETQYFGPGTRLLVL.

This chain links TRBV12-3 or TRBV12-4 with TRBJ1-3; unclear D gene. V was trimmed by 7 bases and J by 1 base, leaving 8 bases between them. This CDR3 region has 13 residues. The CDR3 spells CASTRESGNTIYF. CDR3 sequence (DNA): TGTGCCAGCACTAGGGAATCTGGAAACACCATATATTTT.

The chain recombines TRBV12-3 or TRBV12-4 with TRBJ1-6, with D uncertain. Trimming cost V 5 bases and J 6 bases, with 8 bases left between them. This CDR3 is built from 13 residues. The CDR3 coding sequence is TGTGCCAGCAGTCGGGAATCTAATTCACCCCTCCACTTT. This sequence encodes CASSRESNSPLHF.

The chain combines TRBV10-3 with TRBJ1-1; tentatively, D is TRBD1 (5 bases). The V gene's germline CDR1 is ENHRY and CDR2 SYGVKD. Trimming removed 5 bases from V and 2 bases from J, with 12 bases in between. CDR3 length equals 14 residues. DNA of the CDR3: TGTGCCATCAGTATGACAGCCGTCAACACTGAAGCTTTCTTT. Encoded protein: CAISMTAVNTEAFF.

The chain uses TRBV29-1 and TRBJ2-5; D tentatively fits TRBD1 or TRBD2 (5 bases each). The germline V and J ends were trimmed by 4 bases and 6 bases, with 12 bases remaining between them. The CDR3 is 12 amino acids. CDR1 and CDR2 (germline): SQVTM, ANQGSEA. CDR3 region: CSVAEGPKTQYF. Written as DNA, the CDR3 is TGCAGCGTTGCAGAGGGGCCCAAGACCCAGTACTTC.

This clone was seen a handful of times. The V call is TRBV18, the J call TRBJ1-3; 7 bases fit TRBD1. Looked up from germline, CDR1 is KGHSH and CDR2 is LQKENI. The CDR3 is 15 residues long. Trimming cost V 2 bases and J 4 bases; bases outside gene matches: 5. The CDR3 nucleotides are TGTGCCAGCTCACCAGACAGGGACCTGGGAAACACCATATATTTT. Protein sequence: CASSPDRDLGNTIYF.

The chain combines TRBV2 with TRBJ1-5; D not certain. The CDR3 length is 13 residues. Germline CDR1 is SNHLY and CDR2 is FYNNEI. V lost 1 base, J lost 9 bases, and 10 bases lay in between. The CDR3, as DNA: TGTGCCAGCAGTGAAGACAGCGTCATGCCCCAGCATTTT. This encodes CASSEDSVMPQHF.

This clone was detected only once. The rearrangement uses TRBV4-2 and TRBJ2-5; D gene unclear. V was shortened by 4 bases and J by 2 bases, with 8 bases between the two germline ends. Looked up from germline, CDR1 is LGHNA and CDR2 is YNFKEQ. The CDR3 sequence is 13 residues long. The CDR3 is CASSPRLQETQYF. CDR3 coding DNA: TGTGCCAGCAGCCCGAGGCTACAAGAGACCCAGTACTTC.

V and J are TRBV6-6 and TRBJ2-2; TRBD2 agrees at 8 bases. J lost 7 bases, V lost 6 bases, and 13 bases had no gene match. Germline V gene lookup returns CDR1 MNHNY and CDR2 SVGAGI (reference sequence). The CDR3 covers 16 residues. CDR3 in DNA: TGTGCCAGCAGACTCGGGAGCGGGGGATGGGGCGGGGAGCTGTTTTTT. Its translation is CASRLGSGGWGGELFF.

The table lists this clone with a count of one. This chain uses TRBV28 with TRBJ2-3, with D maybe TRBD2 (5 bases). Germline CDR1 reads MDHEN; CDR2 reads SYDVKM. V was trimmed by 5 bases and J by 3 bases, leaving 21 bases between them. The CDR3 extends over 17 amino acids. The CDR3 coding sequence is TGTGCCAGCAGTCTATCCCCAAAGTGGCGGGCGACAGATACGCAGTATTTT. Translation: CASSLSPKWRATDTQYF.

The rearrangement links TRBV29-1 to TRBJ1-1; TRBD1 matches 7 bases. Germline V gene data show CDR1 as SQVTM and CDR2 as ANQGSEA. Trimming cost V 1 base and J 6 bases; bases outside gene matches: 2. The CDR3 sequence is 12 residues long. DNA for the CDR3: TGCAGCGTTGAAGGACAGGGCTCTGAAGCTTTCTTT. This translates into CSVEGQGSEAFF. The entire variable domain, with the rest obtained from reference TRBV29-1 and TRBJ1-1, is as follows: SAVISQKPSRDICQRGTSLTIQCQVDSQVTMMFWYRQQPGQSLTLIATANQGSEATYESGFVIDKFPISRPNLTFSTLTVSNMSPEDSSIYLCSVEGQGSEAFFGQGTRLTVV.

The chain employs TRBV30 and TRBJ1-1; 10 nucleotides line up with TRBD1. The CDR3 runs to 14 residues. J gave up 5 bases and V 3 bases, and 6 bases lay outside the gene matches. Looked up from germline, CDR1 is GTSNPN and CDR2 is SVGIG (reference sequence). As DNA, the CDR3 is TGTGCCTGGAGGCTCGGGGACAGGGGAACTGAAGCTTTCTTT. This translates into CAWRLGDRGTEAFF.

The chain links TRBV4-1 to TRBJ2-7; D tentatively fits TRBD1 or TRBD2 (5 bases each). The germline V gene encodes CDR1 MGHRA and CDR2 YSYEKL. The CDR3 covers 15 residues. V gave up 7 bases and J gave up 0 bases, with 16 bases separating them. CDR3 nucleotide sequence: TGCGCCAGCATCTTCACCGGGGCGACCTCCTACGAGCAGTACGTC. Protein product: CASIFTGATSYEQYV.

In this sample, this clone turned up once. DNA of the CDR3: TGTGCCAGCAGTTATGGGACAGGGGGTACCGAAGCTTTCTTT. It specifies CASSYGTGGTEAFF. The chain has TRBV6-6 and TRBJ1-1; 11 bases fit TRBD1. Germline lookup yields CDR1 MNHNY and CDR2 SVGAGI (reference sequence). The CDR3 length is 14 residues. J gave up 8 bases and V 3 bases, and 5 bases lay outside the gene matches.

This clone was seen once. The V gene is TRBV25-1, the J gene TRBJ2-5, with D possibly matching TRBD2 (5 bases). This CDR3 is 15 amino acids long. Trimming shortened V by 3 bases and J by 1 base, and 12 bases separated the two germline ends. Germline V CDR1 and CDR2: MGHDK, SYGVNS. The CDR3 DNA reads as TGTGCCAGCAGTGAGATCTTCGGACTCCAAGAGACCCAGTACTTC. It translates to CASSEIFGLQETQYF.

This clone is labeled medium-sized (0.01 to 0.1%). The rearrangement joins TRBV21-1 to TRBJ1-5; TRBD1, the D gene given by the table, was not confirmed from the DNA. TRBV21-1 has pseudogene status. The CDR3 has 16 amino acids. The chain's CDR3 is CASSKVRTGVLQPQHF. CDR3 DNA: TGTGCCAGCAGCAAGGTCCGGACAGGGGTACTCCAGCCCCAGCATTTT.

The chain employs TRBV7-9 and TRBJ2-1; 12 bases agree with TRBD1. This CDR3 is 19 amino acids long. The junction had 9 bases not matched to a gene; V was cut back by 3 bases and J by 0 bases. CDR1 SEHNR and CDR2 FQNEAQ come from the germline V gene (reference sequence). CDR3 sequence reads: CASSFPRPGQGASYNEQFF. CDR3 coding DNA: TGTGCCAGCAGCTTCCCTAGACCGGGACAGGGGGCCTCCTACAATGAGCAGTTCTTC. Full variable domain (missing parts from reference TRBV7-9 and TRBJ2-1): DTGVSQNPRHKITKRGQNVTFRCDPISEHNRLYWYRQTLGQGPEFLTYFQNEAQLEKSRLLSDRFSAERPKGSFSTLEIQRTEQGDSAMYLCASSFPRPGQGASYNEQFFGPGTRLTVL.

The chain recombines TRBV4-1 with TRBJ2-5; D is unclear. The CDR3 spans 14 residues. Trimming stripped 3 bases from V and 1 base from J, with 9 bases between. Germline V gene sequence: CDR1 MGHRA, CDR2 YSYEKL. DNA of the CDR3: TGCGCCAGCAGCCACGGACCGGGCCAAGAGACCCAGTACTTC. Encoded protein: CASSHGPGQETQYF.

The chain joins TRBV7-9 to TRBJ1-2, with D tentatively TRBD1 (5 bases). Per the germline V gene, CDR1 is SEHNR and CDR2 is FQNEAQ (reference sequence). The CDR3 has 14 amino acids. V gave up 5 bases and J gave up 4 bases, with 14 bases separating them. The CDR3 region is CASSNSGTAYGYTF. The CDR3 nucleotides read TGTGCCAGCAGCAACAGCGGGACGGCCTATGGCTACACCTTC. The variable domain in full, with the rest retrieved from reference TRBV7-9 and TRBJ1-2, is DTGVSQNPRHKITKRGQNVTFRCDPISEHNRLYWYRQTLGQGPEFLTYFQNEAQLEKSRLLSDRFSAERPKGSFSTLEIQRTEQGDSAMYLCASSNSGTAYGYTFGSGTRLTVV.

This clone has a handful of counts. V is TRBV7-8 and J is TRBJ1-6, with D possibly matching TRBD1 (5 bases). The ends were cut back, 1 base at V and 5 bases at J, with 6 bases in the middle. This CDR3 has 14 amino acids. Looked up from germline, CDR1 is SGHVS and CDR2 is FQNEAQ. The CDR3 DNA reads TGTGCCAGCAGCTTAGTGGGGGATAATTCACCCCTCCACTTT. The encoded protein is CASSLVGDNSPLHF. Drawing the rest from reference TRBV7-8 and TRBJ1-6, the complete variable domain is GAGVSQSPRYKVAKRGQDVALRCDPISGHVSLFWYQQALGQGPEFLTYFQNEAQLDKSGLPSDRFFAERPEGSVSTLKIQRTQQEDSAVYLCASSLVGDNSPLHFGNGTRLTVT.

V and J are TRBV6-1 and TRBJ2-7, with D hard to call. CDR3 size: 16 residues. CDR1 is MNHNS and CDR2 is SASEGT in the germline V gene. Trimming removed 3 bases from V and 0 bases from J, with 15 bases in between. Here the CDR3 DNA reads TGTGCCAGCAGTGATAGTGAGGACCTGAGCTCCTACGAGCAGTACGTC. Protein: CASSDSEDLSSYEQYV.

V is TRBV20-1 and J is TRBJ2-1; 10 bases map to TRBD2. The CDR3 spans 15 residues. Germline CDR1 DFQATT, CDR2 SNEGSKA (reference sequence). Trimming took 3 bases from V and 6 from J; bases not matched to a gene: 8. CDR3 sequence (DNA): TGCAGTGCTAGTTTTAGCGGGGGGCCTAGCAATGAGCAGTTCTTC. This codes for CSASFSGGPSNEQFF.

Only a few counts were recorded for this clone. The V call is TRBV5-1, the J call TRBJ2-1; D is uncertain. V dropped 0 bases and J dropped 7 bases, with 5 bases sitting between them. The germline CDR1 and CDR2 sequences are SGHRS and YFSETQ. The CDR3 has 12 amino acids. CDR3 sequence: CASSLAFNEQFF. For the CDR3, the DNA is TGCGCCAGCAGCTTGGCGTTTAATGAGCAGTTCTTC.

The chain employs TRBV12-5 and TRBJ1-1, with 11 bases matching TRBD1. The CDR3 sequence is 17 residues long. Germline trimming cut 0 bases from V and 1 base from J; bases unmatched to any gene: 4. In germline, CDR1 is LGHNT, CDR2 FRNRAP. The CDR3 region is CASGLVWDRGSNTEAFF. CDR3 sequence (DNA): TGTGCTAGTGGTTTGGTCTGGGACAGGGGGTCGAACACTGAAGCTTTCTTT. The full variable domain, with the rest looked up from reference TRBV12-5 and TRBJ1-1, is DARVTQTPRHKVTEMGQEVTMRCQPILGHNTVFWYRQTMMQGLELLAYFRNRAPLDDSGMPKDRFSAEMPDATLATLKIQPSEPRDSAVYFCASGLVWDRGSNTEAFFGQGTRLTVV.